This T cell receptor beta chain was captured in a study of CD8 T cells in ankylosing spondylitis. Study results and limitations: A motif in TCR beta, a set of under 10 highly homologous variants, appeared characteristic of ankylosing spondylitis blood. Earlier work had already found some motif variants in reactive arthritis synovial fluid and blood. Disease-linked clones reportedly showed significant enrichment in matched ankylosing spondylitis synovial fluid.

Quantitative 5'-RACE with molecular barcodes generated TCR beta libraries. Each CDR3 protein is one row after TCRdb ran MiXCR on the 5' RACE reads. The sample contains about 800,000 distinct CDR3 sequences, 10% to 15% of which appear only once. This clonotype was detected only a few times. The antigen remains unidentified. The specimen was blood, either unsorted or a sorted T cell fraction (not recorded which). The TCR originated in a male donor with ankylosing spondylitis.

CDR3 sequence reads: CSAIPTGRVYEQYF. DNA for the CDR3: TGCAGTGCCATCCCCACCGGGAGAGTCTACGAGCAGTACTTC. The chain links TRBV20-1 to TRBJ2-7, with D possibly TRBD2 on 6 matching bases. Germline CDR1 DFQATT, CDR2 SNEGSKA (reference sequence). The CDR3 runs to 14 residues. V was trimmed by 6 bases and J by 3 bases, leaving 18 bases between them.